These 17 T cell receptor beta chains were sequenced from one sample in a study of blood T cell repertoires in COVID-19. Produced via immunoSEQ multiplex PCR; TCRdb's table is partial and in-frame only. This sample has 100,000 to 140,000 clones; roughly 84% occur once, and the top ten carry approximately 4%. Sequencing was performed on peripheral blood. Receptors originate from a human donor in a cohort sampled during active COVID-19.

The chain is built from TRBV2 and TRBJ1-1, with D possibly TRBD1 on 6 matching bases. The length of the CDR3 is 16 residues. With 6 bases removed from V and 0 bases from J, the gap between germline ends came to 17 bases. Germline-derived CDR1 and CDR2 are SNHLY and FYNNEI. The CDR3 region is CASRAGDLLLNTEAFF. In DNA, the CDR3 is TGTGCCAGCAGGGCAGGGGATTTACTTTTGAACACTGAAGCTTTCTTT.

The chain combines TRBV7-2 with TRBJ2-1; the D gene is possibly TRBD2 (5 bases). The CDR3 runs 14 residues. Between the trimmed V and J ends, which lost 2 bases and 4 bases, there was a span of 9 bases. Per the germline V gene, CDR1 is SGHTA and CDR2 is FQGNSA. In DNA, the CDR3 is TGTGCCAGCAGCTTATCAGCGGATTACAATGAGCAGTTCTTC. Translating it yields CASSLSADYNEQFF.

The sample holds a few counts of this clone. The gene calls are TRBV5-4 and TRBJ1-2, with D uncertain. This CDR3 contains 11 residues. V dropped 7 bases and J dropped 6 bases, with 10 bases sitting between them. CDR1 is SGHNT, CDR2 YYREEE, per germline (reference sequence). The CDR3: CASPRVDGYTF. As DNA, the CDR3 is TGTGCCAGCCCACGGGTGGATGGCTACACCTTC.

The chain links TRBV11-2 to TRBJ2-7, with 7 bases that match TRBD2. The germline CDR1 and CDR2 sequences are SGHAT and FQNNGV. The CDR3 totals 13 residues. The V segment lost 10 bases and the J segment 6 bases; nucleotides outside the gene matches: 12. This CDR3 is CATSGTTLFEQYF. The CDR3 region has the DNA TGTGCCACAAGTGGGACTACCCTTTTCGAGCAGTACTTC.

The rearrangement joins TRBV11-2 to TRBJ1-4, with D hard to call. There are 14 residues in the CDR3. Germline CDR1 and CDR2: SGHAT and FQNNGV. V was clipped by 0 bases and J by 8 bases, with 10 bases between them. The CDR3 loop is CASSLDVGWEKLFF. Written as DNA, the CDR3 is TGTGCCAGCAGCTTAGATGTCGGGTGGGAAAAACTGTTTTTT.

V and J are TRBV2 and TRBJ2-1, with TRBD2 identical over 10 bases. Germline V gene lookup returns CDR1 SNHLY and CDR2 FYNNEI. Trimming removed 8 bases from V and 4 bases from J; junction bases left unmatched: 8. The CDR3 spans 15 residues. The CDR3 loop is CASSSSGRAYNEQFF. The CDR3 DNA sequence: TGTGCCAGCTCGTCTAGCGGGAGAGCATACAATGAGCAGTTCTTC.

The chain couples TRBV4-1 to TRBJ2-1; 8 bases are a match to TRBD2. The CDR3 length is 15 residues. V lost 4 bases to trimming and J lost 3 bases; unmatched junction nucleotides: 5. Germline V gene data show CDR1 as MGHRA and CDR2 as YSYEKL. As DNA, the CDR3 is TGCGCCAGCAGCCCGGGGGGGACTTTCTACAATGAGCAGTTCTTC. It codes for CASSPGGTFYNEQFF.

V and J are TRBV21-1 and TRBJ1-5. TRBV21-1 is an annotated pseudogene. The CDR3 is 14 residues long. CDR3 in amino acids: CASSKGTGIQPQHF. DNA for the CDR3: TGTGCCAGCAGCAAAGGAACGGGGATTCAGCCCCAGCATTTT.

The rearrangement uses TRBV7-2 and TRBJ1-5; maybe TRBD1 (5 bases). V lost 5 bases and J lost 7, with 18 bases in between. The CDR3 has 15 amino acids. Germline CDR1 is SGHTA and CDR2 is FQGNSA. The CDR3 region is CASSPVAGQGQPQHF. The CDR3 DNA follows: TGTGCCAGCAGCCCAGTGGCGGGGCAGGGACAGCCCCAGCATTTT.

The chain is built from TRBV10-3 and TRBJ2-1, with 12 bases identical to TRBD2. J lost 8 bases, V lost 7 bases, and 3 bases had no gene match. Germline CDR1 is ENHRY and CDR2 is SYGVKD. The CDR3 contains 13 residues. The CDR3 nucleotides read TGTGCCATCACTAGCGGGAGGGTGGATGAGCAGTTCTTC. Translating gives CAITSGRVDEQFF.

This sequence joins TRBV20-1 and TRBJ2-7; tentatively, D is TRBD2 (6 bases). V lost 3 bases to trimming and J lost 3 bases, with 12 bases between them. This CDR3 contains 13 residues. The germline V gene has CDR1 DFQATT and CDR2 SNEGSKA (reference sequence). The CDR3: CSASDNSGYEQYV. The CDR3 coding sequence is TGCAGTGCTAGTGACAATAGCGGCTACGAGCAGTACGTC.

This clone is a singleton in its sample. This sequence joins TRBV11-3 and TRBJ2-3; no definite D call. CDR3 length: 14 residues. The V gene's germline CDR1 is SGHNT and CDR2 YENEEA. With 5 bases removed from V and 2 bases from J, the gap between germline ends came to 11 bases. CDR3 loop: CASSPGGATDTQYF. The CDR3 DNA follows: TGTGCCAGCAGCCCTGGTGGAGCCACAGATACGCAGTATTTT.

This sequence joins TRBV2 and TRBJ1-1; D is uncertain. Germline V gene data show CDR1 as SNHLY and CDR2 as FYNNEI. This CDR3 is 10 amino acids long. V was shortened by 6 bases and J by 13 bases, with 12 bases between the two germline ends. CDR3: CASSELSYFF. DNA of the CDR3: TGTGCCAGCAGCGAGCTATCCTATTTCTTT.

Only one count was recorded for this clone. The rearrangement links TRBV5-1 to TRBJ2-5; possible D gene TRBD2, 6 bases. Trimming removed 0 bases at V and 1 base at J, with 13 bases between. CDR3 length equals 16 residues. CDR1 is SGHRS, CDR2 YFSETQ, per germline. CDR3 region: CASSLGGSGSQETQYF. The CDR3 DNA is TGCGCCAGCAGCTTGGGGGGCTCCGGGAGCCAAGAGACCCAGTACTTC.

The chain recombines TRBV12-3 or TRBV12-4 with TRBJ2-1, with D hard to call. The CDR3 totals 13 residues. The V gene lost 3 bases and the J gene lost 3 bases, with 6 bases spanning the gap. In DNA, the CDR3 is TGTGCCAGCAGTTTGTACAGCTACAATGAGCAGTTCTTC. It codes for CASSLYSYNEQFF.

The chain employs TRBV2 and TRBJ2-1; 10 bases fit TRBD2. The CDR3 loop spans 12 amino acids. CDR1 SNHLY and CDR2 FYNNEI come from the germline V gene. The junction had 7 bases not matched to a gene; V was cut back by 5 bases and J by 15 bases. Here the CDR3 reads CASSSSGRALFF. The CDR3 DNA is TGTGCCAGCAGTTCCAGCGGGAGGGCCTTGTTCTTC.

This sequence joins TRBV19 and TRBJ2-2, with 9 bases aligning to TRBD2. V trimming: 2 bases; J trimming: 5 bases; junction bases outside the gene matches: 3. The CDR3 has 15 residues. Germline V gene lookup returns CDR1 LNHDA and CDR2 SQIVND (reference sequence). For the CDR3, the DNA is TGTGCCAGTAGTATAAGGACTAGCGTGACCGGGGAGCTGTTTTTT. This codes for CASSIRTSVTGELFF.